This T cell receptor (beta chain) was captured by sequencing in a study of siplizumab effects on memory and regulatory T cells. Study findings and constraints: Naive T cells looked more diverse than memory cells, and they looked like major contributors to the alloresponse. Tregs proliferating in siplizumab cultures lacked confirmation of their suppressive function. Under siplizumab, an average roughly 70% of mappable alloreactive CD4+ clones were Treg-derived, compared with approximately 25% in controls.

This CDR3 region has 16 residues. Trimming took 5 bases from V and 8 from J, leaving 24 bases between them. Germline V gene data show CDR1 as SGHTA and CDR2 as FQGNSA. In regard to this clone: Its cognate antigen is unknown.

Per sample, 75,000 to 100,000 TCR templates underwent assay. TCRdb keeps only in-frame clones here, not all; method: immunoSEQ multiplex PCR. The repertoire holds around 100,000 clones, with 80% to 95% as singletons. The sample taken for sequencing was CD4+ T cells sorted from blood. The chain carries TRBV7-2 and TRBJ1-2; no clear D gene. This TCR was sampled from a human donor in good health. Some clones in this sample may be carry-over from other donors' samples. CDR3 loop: CASSRGGSGTQVGYTF. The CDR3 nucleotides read TGTGCCAGCAGCCGCGGAGGGTCCGGAACTCAGGTGGGCTACACCTTC.